The table lists the clone carrying this TCR beta chain with a count of one. These data originate in a study of T cell changes during pregnancy in multiple sclerosis. The table came from immunoSEQ multiplex PCR; TCRdb's copy has only in-frame clones and leaves some out. In the table there are some 63,000 clones, roughly 90% of which are singletons. Germline V gives CDR1 LNHDA, CDR2 SQIVND (reference sequence). Trimming took off 3 bases at V and 6 bases at J, with 12 bases between the two ends. There are 15 residues in the CDR3. Sequencing used peripheral blood, obtained before pregnancy. The chain couples TRBV19 to TRBJ1-6, with a possible D match to TRBD1 (6 bases). The TCR was taken from a female donor with multiple sclerosis, enrolled in a pregnancy study. CDR3 nucleotides: TGTGCCAGTAGTATGTCCGGACAGACTAATTCACCCCTCCACTTT. As protein: CASSMSGQTNSPLHF.